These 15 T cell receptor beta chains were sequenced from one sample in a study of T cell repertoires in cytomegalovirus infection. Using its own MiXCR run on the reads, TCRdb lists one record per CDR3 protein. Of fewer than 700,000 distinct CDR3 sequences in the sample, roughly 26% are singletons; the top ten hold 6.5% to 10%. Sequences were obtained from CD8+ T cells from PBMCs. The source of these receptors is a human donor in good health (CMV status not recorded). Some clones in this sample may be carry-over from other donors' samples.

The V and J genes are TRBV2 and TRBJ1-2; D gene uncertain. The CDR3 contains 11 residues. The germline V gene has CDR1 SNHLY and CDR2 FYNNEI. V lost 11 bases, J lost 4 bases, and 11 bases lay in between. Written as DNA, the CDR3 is TGTGCCCTCGGGGTTAGCTATGGCTACACCTTC. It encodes CALGVSYGYTF. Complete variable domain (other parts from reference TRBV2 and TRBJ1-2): EPEVTQTPSHQVTQMGQEVILRCVPISNHLYFYWYRQILGQKVEFLVSFYNNEISEKSEIFDDQFSVERPDGSNFTLKIRSTKLEDSAMYFCALGVSYGYTFGSGTRLTVV.

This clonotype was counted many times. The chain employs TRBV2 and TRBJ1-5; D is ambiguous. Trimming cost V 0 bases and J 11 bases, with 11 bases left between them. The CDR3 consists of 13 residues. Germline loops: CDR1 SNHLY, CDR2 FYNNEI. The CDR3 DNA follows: TGTGCCAGCAGTGAAGCAGAGGGTTGGGCCCAGCATTTT. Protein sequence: CASSEAEGWAQHF.

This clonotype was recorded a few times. The CDR3 coding sequence is TGTGCCAGCAGCCAGTCCCAAAATTCACCCCTCCACTTT. Translation: CASSQSQNSPLHF. This sequence joins TRBV14 and TRBJ1-6, with D uncertain. The CDR3 consists of 13 residues. V dropped 3 bases and J dropped 7 bases, with 7 bases sitting between them. Germline loops: CDR1 SGHDN, CDR2 FVKESK.

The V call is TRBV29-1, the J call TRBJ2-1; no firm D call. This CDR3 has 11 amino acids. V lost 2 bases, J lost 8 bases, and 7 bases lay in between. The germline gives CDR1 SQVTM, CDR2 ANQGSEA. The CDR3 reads CSVELGHEQFF. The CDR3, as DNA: TGCAGCGTTGAACTGGGTCATGAGCAGTTCTTC.

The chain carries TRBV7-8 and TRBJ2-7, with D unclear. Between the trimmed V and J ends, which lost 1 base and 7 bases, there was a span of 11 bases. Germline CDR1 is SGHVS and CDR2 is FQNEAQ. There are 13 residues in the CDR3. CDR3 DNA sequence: TGTGCCAGCAGCTTAGGACGATCGACAGAGCAGTACGTC. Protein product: CASSLGRSTEQYV.

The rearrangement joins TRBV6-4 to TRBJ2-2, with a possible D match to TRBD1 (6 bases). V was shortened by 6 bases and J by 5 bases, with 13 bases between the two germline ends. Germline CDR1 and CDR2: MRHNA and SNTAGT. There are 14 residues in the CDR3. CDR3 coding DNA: TGTGCCAGCAGCAGGGGCAGCGGTACCGGGGAGCTGTTTTTT. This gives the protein CASSRGSGTGELFF.

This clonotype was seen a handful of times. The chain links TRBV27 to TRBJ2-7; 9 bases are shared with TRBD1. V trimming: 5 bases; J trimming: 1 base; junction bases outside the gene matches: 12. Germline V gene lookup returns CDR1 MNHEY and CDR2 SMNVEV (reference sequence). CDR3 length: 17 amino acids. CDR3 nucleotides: TGTGCCAGCAGTCCCTTCCCCACAGGGGGCAAATCCTACGAGCAGTACGTC. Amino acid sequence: CASSPFPTGGKSYEQYV.

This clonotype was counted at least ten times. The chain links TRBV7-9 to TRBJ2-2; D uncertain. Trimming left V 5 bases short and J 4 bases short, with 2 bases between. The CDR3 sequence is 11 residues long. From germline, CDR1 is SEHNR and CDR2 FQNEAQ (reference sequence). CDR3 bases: TGTGCCAGCAGCACCACCGGGGAGCTGTTTTTT. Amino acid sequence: CASSTTGELFF.

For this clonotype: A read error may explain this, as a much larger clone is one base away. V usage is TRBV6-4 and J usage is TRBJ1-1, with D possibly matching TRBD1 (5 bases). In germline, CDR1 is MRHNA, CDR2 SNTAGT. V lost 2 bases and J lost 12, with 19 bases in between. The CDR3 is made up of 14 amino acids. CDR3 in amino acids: CASSDQGLAGETFF. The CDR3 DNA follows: TGTGCCAGCAGTGACCAGGGCCTCGCGGGGGAAACTTTCTTT.

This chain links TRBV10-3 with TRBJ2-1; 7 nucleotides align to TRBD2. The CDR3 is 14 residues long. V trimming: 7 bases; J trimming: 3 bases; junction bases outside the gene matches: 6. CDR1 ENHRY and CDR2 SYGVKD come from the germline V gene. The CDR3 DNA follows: TGTGCCATCACTGGGACTACTAACTACAATGAGCAGTTCTTC. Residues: CAITGTTNYNEQFF.

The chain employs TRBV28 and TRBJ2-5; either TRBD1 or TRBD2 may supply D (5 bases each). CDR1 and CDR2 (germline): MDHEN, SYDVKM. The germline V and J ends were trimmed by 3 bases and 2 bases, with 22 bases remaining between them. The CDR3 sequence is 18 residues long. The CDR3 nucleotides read TGTGCCAGCAGTTTTGGGGACGGACGGAGGTCAAATCAAGAGACCCAGTACTTC. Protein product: CASSFGDGRRSNQETQYF. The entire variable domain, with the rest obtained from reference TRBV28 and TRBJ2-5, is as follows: DVKVTQSSRYLVKRTGEKVFLECVQDMDHENMFWYRQDPGLGLRLIYFSYDVKMKEKGDIPEGYSVSREKKERFSLILESASTNQTSMYLCASSFGDGRRSNQETQYFGPGTRLLVL.

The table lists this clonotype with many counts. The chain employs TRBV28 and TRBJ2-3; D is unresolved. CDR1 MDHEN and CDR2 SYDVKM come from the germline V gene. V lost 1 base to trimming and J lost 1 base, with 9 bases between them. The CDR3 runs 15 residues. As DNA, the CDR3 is TGTGCCAGCAGTTTATACCAGGACCGCACAGATACGCAGTATTTT. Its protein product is CASSLYQDRTDTQYF.

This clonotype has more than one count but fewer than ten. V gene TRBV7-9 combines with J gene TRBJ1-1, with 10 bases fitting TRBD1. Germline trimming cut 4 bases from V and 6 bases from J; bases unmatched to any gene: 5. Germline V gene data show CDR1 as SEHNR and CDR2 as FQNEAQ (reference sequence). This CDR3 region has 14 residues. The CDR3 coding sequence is TGTGCCAGCAGCTCACCCGGGACAGGGGCTGAAGCTTTCTTT. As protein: CASSSPGTGAEAFF.

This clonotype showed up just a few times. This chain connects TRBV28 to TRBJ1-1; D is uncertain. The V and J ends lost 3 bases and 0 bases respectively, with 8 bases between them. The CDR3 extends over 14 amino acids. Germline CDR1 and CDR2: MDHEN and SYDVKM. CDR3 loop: CASSFPGMNTEAFF. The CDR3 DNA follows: TGTGCCAGCAGTTTCCCGGGGATGAACACTGAAGCTTTCTTT. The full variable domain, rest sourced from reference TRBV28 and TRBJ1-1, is DVKVTQSSRYLVKRTGEKVFLECVQDMDHENMFWYRQDPGLGLRLIYFSYDVKMKEKGDIPEGYSVSREKKERFSLILESASTNQTSMYLCASSFPGMNTEAFFGQGTRLTVV.

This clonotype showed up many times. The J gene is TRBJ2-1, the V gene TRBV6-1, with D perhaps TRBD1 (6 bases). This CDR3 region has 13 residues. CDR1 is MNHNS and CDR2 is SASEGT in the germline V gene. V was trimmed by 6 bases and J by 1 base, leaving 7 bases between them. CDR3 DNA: TGTGCCAGCAGGGACAGATCCTACAATGAGCAGTTCTTC. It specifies CASRDRSYNEQFF.